Listed below are T cell receptor beta chains from one sample, sequenced in a study of blood T cell repertoires in COVID-19. Measured with immunoSEQ multiplex PCR; TCRdb has only the in-frame clones, and not every one. Of 210,000 or so clones listed, about 77% are singletons. The source material was peripheral blood. These receptors all come from a woman over 75 with active or convalescent COVID-19. Both conserved end residues are part of each CDR3. The order of the fields is D gene, V gene, clone size, J gene, CDR3 protein, CDR3 DNA. The D gene is left open where the match is weak. Only some rows state a clone size, as once, few, many or a class for expanded clones.

D gene: TRBD2
V gene: TRBV30
clone size: .
J gene: TRBJ2-3
CDR3 protein: CAWLLAGDLTDTQYF
CDR3 DNA: TGTGCCTGGTTATTGGCGGGGGACCTCACAGATACGCAGTATTTT

D gene: .
V gene: TRBV5-1
clone size: few
J gene: TRBJ2-4
CDR3 protein: CASPHQAVAKNIQYF
CDR3 DNA: TGCGCCAGTCCTCATCAAGCCGTAGCCAAAAACATTCAGTACTTC

D gene: TRBD2
V gene: TRBV27
clone size: .
J gene: TRBJ2-3
CDR3 protein: CATCPRGVPDTQYF
CDR3 DNA: TGTGCTACCTGCCCCCGGGGGGTCCCAGATACGCAGTATTTT

D gene: TRBD1
V gene: TRBV9
clone size: few
J gene: TRBJ1-1
CDR3 protein: CASSAPGQGDYRTEAFF
CDR3 DNA: TGTGCCAGCAGCGCACCGGGACAGGGGGACTACCGCACTGAAGCTTTCTTT

D gene: .
V gene: TRBV18
clone size: .
J gene: TRBJ2-3
CDR3 protein: CASSTSTVTDTQYF
CDR3 DNA: TGTGCCAGCTCGACCAGTACAGTCACGGATACGCAGTATTTT

D gene: TRBD1
V gene: TRBV5-4
clone size: .
J gene: TRBJ1-4
CDR3 protein: CASSHRDRGVEKLFF
CDR3 DNA: TGTGCCAGCAGTCACAGGGACAGGGGAGTTGAAAAACTGTTTTTT

D gene: TRBD1
V gene: TRBV5-4
clone size: .
J gene: TRBJ1-2
CDR3 protein: CASSGTGTANYGYTF
CDR3 DNA: TGTGCCAGCAGCGGAACCGGGACAGCTAACTATGGCTACACCTTC

D gene: TRBD1
V gene: TRBV5-1
clone size: .
J gene: TRBJ2-1
CDR3 protein: CASRQGLAYNEQFF
CDR3 DNA: TGCGCCAGCAGACAGGGGCTGGCCTACAATGAGCAGTTCTTC

D gene: .
V gene: TRBV11-2
clone size: .
J gene: TRBJ2-6
CDR3 protein: CASSLNPVSGANVLTF
CDR3 DNA: TGTGCCAGCAGCTTAAATCCAGTCTCTGGGGCCAACGTCCTGACTTTC

D gene: TRBD2
V gene: TRBV3-1/TRBV3-2
clone size: .
J gene: TRBJ2-5
CDR3 protein: CASSQVGGGARETQYF
CDR3 DNA: TGTGCCAGCAGCCAAGTAGGCGGGGGGGCCCGGGAGACCCAGTACTTC

D gene: TRBD2
V gene: TRBV4-3
clone size: .
J gene: TRBJ2-1
CDR3 protein: CASSQASSGGYNEQFF
CDR3 DNA: TGCGCCAGCAGCCAAGCGTCTAGCGGGGGGTACAATGAGCAGTTCTTC

D gene: .
V gene: TRBV5-4
clone size: .
J gene: TRBJ2-1
CDR3 protein: CASSPSRGGVYNEQFF
CDR3 DNA: TGTGCCAGCAGCCCTTCGAGGGGGGGGGTATACAATGAGCAGTTCTTC

D gene: TRBD2
V gene: TRBV19
clone size: .
J gene: TRBJ2-1
CDR3 protein: CASKSSPSGGNEQFF
CDR3 DNA: TGTGCCAGTAAATCGTCCCCTAGCGGGGGGAATGAGCAGTTCTTC

D gene: TRBD1
V gene: TRBV6-6
clone size: .
J gene: TRBJ1-5
CDR3 protein: CASSFGGTGREAQHF
CDR3 DNA: TGTGCCAGCAGCTTTGGAGGGACAGGGAGGGAGGCCCAGCATTTT

D gene: TRBD1
V gene: TRBV7-2
clone size: .
J gene: TRBJ2-6
CDR3 protein: CASSSRTGSGANVLTF
CDR3 DNA: TGTGCCAGCAGCTCACGGACAGGGTCAGGGGCCAACGTCCTGACTTTC

D gene: .
V gene: TRBV11-3
clone size: once
J gene: TRBJ2-3
CDR3 protein: CASSLGQGSTDTQYF
CDR3 DNA: TGTGCCAGCAGCTTAGGTCAGGGTTCCACAGATACGCAGTATTTT

D gene: TRBD1
V gene: TRBV7-7
clone size: .
J gene: TRBJ2-7
CDR3 protein: CAADRVRGDEQYF
CDR3 DNA: TGTGCCGCAGACAGGGTCAGAGGGGACGAGCAGTACTTC

D gene: .
V gene: TRBV29-1
clone size: once
J gene: TRBJ2-5
CDR3 protein: CSVEKQLYQETQYF
CDR3 DNA: TGCAGCGTCGAAAAACAATTGTACCAAGAGACCCAGTACTTC

D gene: TRBD1
V gene: TRBV24-1
clone size: .
J gene: TRBJ1-2
CDR3 protein: CATSDAPGQGRYGYTF
CDR3 DNA: TGTGCCACCAGTGATGCTCCGGGACAGGGGAGGTATGGCTACACCTTC

D gene: .
V gene: TRBV5-6
clone size: once
J gene: TRBJ2-3
CDR3 protein: CASSFPSGDTQYF
CDR3 DNA: TGTGCCAGCAGCTTTCCAAGCGGAGATACGCAGTATTTT

D gene: .
V gene: TRBV30
clone size: once
J gene: TRBJ1-1
CDR3 protein: CAWSETDRFGTEAFF
CDR3 DNA: TGTGCCTGGAGTGAAACCGACAGGTTCGGCACTGAAGCTTTCTTT

D gene: .
V gene: TRBV10-1
clone size: .
J gene: TRBJ1-5
CDR3 protein: CASESQGCQPQHF
CDR3 DNA: TGCGCCAGCGAATCACAGGGCTGTCAGCCCCAGCATTTT

D gene: TRBD1
V gene: TRBV28
clone size: .
J gene: TRBJ1-5
CDR3 protein: CASTSGTGLVQPQHF
CDR3 DNA: TGTGCCAGCACCTCCGGGACAGGGTTAGTTCAGCCCCAGCATTTT

D gene: TRBD1
V gene: TRBV7-9
clone size: few
J gene: TRBJ2-3
CDR3 protein: CASSLGPGTGQYF
CDR3 DNA: TGTGCCAGCAGCCTAGGGCCCGGGACAGGGCAGTATTTT

D gene: .
V gene: TRBV4-3
clone size: .
J gene: TRBJ1-6
CDR3 protein: CASSQYLQGAGNILYSPLHF
CDR3 DNA: TGCGCCAGCAGCCAATACCTACAGGGAGCTGGCAATATACTCTATTCACCCCTCCACTTT

D gene: .
V gene: TRBV2
clone size: .
J gene: TRBJ2-6
CDR3 protein: CASVFTGSGANVLTF
CDR3 DNA: TGTGCCAGCGTGTTTACAGGGTCTGGGGCCAACGTCCTGACTTTC

D gene: TRBD1
V gene: TRBV2
clone size: .
J gene: TRBJ2-7
CDR3 protein: CASSKGQGNYEQYF
CDR3 DNA: TGTGCCAGCAGTAAGGGACAGGGCAACTACGAGCAGTACTTC

D gene: .
V gene: TRBV5-1
clone size: .
J gene: TRBJ1-1
CDR3 protein: CASSLGAGGADTEAFF
CDR3 DNA: TGCGCCAGCAGCTTGGGGGCTGGGGGCGCCGACACTGAAGCTTTCTTT

D gene: .
V gene: TRBV12-3/TRBV12-4
clone size: .
J gene: TRBJ2-4
CDR3 protein: CASSFVRGDIQYF
CDR3 DNA: TGTGCCAGCAGTTTCGTCCGGGGAGACATTCAGTACTTC